The 5 T cell receptor beta chains presented below share a single source sample, sequenced in a study of lymphopenia after photon versus proton radiotherapy (dated by TCRdb to about 2019). The library came from the immunoSEQ multiplex PCR assay. Not all clones reach the TCRdb copy of this immuneACCESS table, which keeps in-frame sequences only. Checked studies attribute under half of the gap to unresolved V genes and leave the rest unexplained. Within this sample are tens of thousands of clones, with approximately 84% of them counted one time only. The ten biggest clones cover around 2% of the sample. Sequencing used peripheral blood, obtained from a patient treated with proton-based radiotherapy. Every receptor here comes from a man aged 60 to 69 with pancreatic cancer.

The chain combines TRBV14 with TRBJ2-5; D gene uncertain. The CDR3 extends over 9 amino acids. CDR1 is SGHDN, CDR2 FVKESK, per germline. V was pared by 6 bases and J by 9 bases, with 5 bases between. CDR3 sequence: CASRLPQYF. CDR3 DNA sequence: TGTGCCAGCAGACTACCCCAGTACTTC.

This clone was seen just once. V gene TRBV11-1 combines with J gene TRBJ1-1, with no clear D. V gave up 1 base and J gave up 0 bases, with 3 bases separating them. The CDR3 has 13 residues. Germline V CDR1 and CDR2: SGHAT, FQDESV (reference sequence). In DNA, the CDR3 is TGTGCCAGCAGCTTAGACTTGAACACTGAAGCTTTCTTT. Translated, it gives CASSLDLNTEAFF.

The gene calls are TRBV11-3 and TRBJ2-1; 8 nucleotides align to TRBD2. V shed 0 bases and J 6 bases; nucleotides not matched to a gene: 4. CDR1 SGHNT and CDR2 YENEEA come from the germline V gene. The CDR3 has 15 residues. Here the CDR3 DNA reads TGTGCCAGCAGCTTAGATAAGGCGGGGGGCAATGAGCAGTTCTTC. Its translation: CASSLDKAGGNEQFF.

This clone was detected only a few times. The genes are TRBV18 and TRBJ2-7; tentatively, D is TRBD2 (6 bases). Trimming took 7 bases from V and 4 from J, leaving 23 bases between them. This CDR3 region has 16 residues. Germline V gene sequence: CDR1 KGHSH, CDR2 LQKENI. The CDR3 DNA reads as TGTGCCAGCTGCTCGGTGGTGTCGGGAGTGCGGTACGAGCAGTACTTC. Residues: CASCSVVSGVRYEQYF.

The table lists this clone with a count of one. The rearrangement uses TRBV12-5 and TRBJ2-3; D is tentatively TRBD1 or TRBD2 (5 bases each). The germline CDR1 and CDR2 sequences are LGHNT and FRNRAP. CDR3 length equals 14 residues. Trimming removed 3 bases at V and 4 bases at J, with 11 bases between. The CDR3 DNA is TGTGCTAGTGGTTTCGGGACCAGCCCAGATACGCAGTATTTT. It is translated as CASGFGTSPDTQYF.